The source of this TCR beta chain is a study of vaccination and CD4 T cells after COVID-19. Across the whole study: Two of the convalescents were Hispanic, and convalescents were six males and four females. The stimulating agents, overlapping spike peptides, came from SARS-CoV-2, HCoV-NL63, HCoV-OC43 and HCoV-229E. Investigators took post-vaccine samples a median roughly 72 days after dose two, within a range of 14 to 241.

Indicated treatment: approximately 11-day PBMC culture with coronavirus spike peptide pools or control peptides (ViraFEST assay). Sequenced with the Oncomine TCR Beta short-read assay was DNA taken from cultured CD4+ T cells. TCRdb re-analysed the PCR reads in MiXCR, keeping a single row per CDR3 protein. The table records roughly 14,000 distinct CDR3 sequences, around 45% of them present only once. The V and J ends lost 6 bases and 6 bases, in that order; junction bases with no gene match: 8. This CDR3 comprises 13 residues. The germline V gene encodes CDR1 MNHNS and CDR2 SASEGT. In the case of this clonotype: Its antigen remains unidentified.

Study-wide points: Convalescent patients displayed spike mono-reactivity in 304 of 307 vaccine-specific clones.

The receptor's source is a human donor who had recovered from COVID-19. The sample was CD4+ T cells from blood, cultured in vitro. This chain joins TRBV6-1 and TRBJ2-7, with 7 bases that match TRBD1. CDR3 in DNA: TGTGCCAGCAGCTGGACGGGACAGTTCGAGCAGTACTTC. This codes for CASSWTGQFEQYF.